A single sample is the source of the 5 T cell receptor beta chains below, sequenced in a study of blood T cell repertoires in COVID-19. Some clones are missing from TCRdb's copy, which holds only in-frame ones; the method was immunoSEQ multiplex PCR. The sample shows 62,000 or so clones, roughly 75% of them seen only once. Material for sequencing was peripheral blood. The receptors were gathered from a man aged 60 to 69 with COVID-19, enrolled during active disease.

V usage is TRBV7-9 and J usage is TRBJ2-7; TRBD2 is a possible D gene (5 bases). The V and J ends lost 0 bases and 4 bases respectively, with 10 bases between them. Germline loops: CDR1 SEHNR, CDR2 FQNEAQ (reference sequence). CDR3 size: 14 residues. CDR3 loop: CASSLAGSGYEQYF. CDR3 in DNA: TGTGCCAGCAGCTTAGCAGGGAGTGGGTACGAGCAGTACTTC.

The chain recombines TRBV5-1 with TRBJ2-5, with 13 bases that match TRBD2. Germline V lookup: CDR1 SGHRS, CDR2 YFSETQ. The CDR3 spans 15 residues. J lost 3 bases, V lost 3 bases, and 2 bases had no gene match. The CDR3 sequence is CASSSGLAGEETQYF. The CDR3 coding sequence is TGCGCCAGCAGCTCCGGACTAGCGGGAGAAGAGACCCAGTACTTC.

In its sample, this clone was seen a few times. The rearrangement links TRBV11-2 to TRBJ1-4, with a weak D call TRBD1 (5 bases). This CDR3 has 14 residues. Germline CDR1 and CDR2: SGHAT and FQNNGV. Trimming cost V 1 base and J 11 bases, with 14 bases left between them. Here the CDR3 DNA reads TGTGCCAGCAGCTTAGGTGCAGGGACTGGGAAACTGTTTTTT. It is translated as CASSLGAGTGKLFF.

This sequence joins TRBV29-1 and TRBJ2-3, with D tentatively TRBD1 (5 bases). The CDR3 sequence is 11 residues long. Trimming cost V 6 bases and J 9 bases, with 13 bases left between them. The germline CDR1 and CDR2 sequences are SQVTM and ANQGSEA. CDR3 DNA sequence: TGCAGCGTCGGAACAGGCAGAACGCAGTATTTT. Its protein is CSVGTGRTQYF.

This CDR3 reads CASSLYRDRTDTQYF. The CDR3 nucleotides read TGTGCCAGCAGCTTATACAGGGACCGCACAGATACGCAGTATTTT. The J gene is TRBJ2-3, the V gene TRBV7-9; a possible D gene is TRBD1 (6 bases). Deletions cut 2 bases from V and 1 base from J, with 10 bases between. Looked up from germline, CDR1 is SEHNR and CDR2 is FQNEAQ (reference sequence). The CDR3 runs to 15 residues. Drawing the rest from reference TRBV7-9 and TRBJ2-3, the complete variable domain is DTGVSQNPRHKITKRGQNVTFRCDPISEHNRLYWYRQTLGQGPEFLTYFQNEAQLEKSRLLSDRFSAERPKGSFSTLEIQRTEQGDSAMYLCASSLYRDRTDTQYFGPGTRLTVL.